Sequencing of this TCR beta chain was carried out in a study of T cell responses to AZD1222 COVID-19 vaccine. Study observations and caveats: Two AZD1222 administrations were followed by greater Spike-specific TCR breadth and depth.

J gave up 2 bases and V 7 bases, and 4 bases lay outside the gene matches. The CDR3 is made up of 13 amino acids. About this clone: What it binds is unknown.

Here immunoSEQ multiplex PCR was the method, and the copy in TCRdb shows in-frame clones only, minus some. The table lists 90,000 to 120,000 clones, around 90% of them singletons. This TCR was sampled from an adult in good health. The sequenced sample was peripheral blood, obtained on day 0 of MenACWY control vaccination. The chain carries TRBV12-3 or TRBV12-4 and TRBJ1-2; 7 nucleotides align to TRBD1. This CDR3 is CASIGRGNYGYTF. CDR3 nucleotides: TGTGCCAGCATAGGCAGGGGGAACTATGGCTACACCTTC.